This TCR beta chain was recovered during a study of T cell responses to AZD1222 COVID-19 vaccine. Study-wide findings and caveats: Repertoire sampling occurred only after the peak T cell response.

Points on this clone: Its target is not known.

The CDR3 consists of 14 residues. The V and J ends lost 3 bases and 0 bases respectively, with 6 bases between them. Per germline, CDR1 LNHDA and CDR2 SQIVND (reference sequence). The protocol was immunoSEQ multiplex PCR, while the TCRdb copy is restricted to in-frame clones and leaves out a portion. This table has more than 95,000 clones, 88% appearing once. The sequence derives from an adult who received the AZD1222 COVID-19 vaccine. The V gene is TRBV19, the J gene TRBJ1-3, with D unresolved. The specimen comprised peripheral blood, sampled 28 days after the second AZD1222 dose. CDR3 sequence (DNA): TGTGCCAGTAGTATTGAAGGCTCTGGAAACACCATATATTTT. Translating gives CASSIEGSGNTIYF.